What follows are 12 T cell receptor beta chains derived from one specimen sequenced in a study of blood T cell repertoires in COVID-19 (dated by TCRdb to the early 2020s). The library was made by the immunoSEQ multiplex PCR assay. This is the immuneACCESS table as TCRdb keeps it, with only in-frame sequences that have V and J called. A part of the clones is gone; compared with another copy, unresolved V genes explain less than half, and the rest is unexplained. This sample gives around 220,000 clones in total; 75% to 90% of them show up just once. 8% to 9% of the sample rests with the top ten. Sequenced material: peripheral blood. Receptor source: a woman of 80 years or more with COVID-19, enrolled during active disease.

The rearrangement links TRBV7-9 to TRBJ2-1, with 8 positions matching TRBD2. The J segment lost 0 bases and the V segment lost 5 bases, leaving 15 bases of the junction unmatched. This CDR3 contains 19 residues. CDR1 and CDR2 (germline): SEHNR, FQNEAQ (reference sequence). CDR3 DNA: TGTGCCAGCAGCGACCGGGTAGCGGGGATTCAACGCTCCTACAATGAGCAGTTCTTC. This codes for CASSDRVAGIQRSYNEQFF. The full variable domain, with the rest looked up from reference TRBV7-9 and TRBJ2-1, is DTGVSQNPRHKITKRGQNVTFRCDPISEHNRLYWYRQTLGQGPEFLTYFQNEAQLEKSRLLSDRFSAERPKGSFSTLEIQRTEQGDSAMYLCASSDRVAGIQRSYNEQFFGPGTRLTVL.

The chain carries TRBV11-2 and TRBJ2-3, with 9 nucleotides matching TRBD2. V lost 3 bases and J lost 0; bases outside the gene matches: 10. This CDR3 is 18 amino acids long. Germline loops: CDR1 SGHAT, CDR2 FQNNGV. The CDR3 sequence: CASSFSGRRFGSTDTQYF. The CDR3 bases are TGTGCCAGCAGCTTCAGCGGGAGGCGCTTCGGAAGCACAGATACGCAGTATTTT. The full variable domain, with the rest looked up from reference TRBV11-2 and TRBJ2-3, is EAGVAQSPRYKIIEKRQSVAFWCNPISGHATLYWYQQILGQGPKLLIQFQNNGVVDDSQLPKDRFSAERLKGVDSTLKIQPAKLEDSAVYLCASSFSGRRFGSTDTQYFGPGTRLTVL.

This clone was found a few times. The V call is TRBV2, the J call TRBJ1-5; D may be TRBD1 (5 bases). Germline CDR1 and CDR2: SNHLY and FYNNEI. This CDR3 comprises 14 residues. V was cut by 7 bases and J by 4 bases, with 14 bases left in between. CDR3 region: CASNRGTPNQPQHF. CDR3 DNA sequence: TGTGCCAGCAATCGCGGGACGCCGAATCAGCCCCAGCATTTT.

The rearrangement joins TRBV5-1 to TRBJ2-2; 8 bases match TRBD1. The CDR3 length is 14 residues. V was clipped by 3 bases and J by 6 bases; unmatched bases: 4. The germline CDR1 and CDR2 sequences are SGHRS and YFSETQ. CDR3 region: CASSSGGSAGELFF. The CDR3 DNA is TGCGCCAGCAGCTCAGGGGGCTCGGCCGGGGAGCTGTTTTTT.

V is TRBV27 and J is TRBJ2-6; 7 bases are shared with TRBD2. This CDR3 has 15 residues. V shed 7 bases and J 2 bases; nucleotides not matched to a gene: 5. Germline V gene sequence: CDR1 MNHEY, CDR2 SMNVEV (reference sequence). CDR3 bases: TGTGCCAGCACCCTGGGGGGGGCTGGGGCCAACGTCCTGACTTTC. Residues: CASTLGGAGANVLTF.

Notes on this clone: The same CDR3 can be traced to other DNA sequences in this sample. The rearrangement joins TRBV18 to TRBJ2-3; D unresolved. Germline V gives CDR1 KGHSH, CDR2 LQKENI. Deletions cut 3 bases from V and 4 bases from J, with 5 bases between. There are 12 residues in the CDR3. The CDR3 DNA reads as TGTGCCAGCTCACCTACAGCAGATACGCAGTATTTT. Translated, it gives CASSPTADTQYF.

The chain has TRBV28 and TRBJ2-1, with TRBD1 matching 10 bases. The CDR3 is 16 residues long. Per the germline V gene, CDR1 is MDHEN and CDR2 is SYDVKM. V lost 1 base to trimming and J lost 3 bases; unmatched junction nucleotides: 3. The CDR3 here is CASSLSRTGGYNEQFF. The DNA for the CDR3 is TGTGCCAGCAGTTTATCCCGGACAGGGGGCTACAATGAGCAGTTCTTC.

This rearrangement joins TRBV5-1 to TRBJ2-3, with 15 bases that match TRBD2. Germline loops: CDR1 SGHRS, CDR2 YFSETQ. With 4 bases clipped from V and 1 base from J, the junction kept 7 bases outside the gene matches. The CDR3 sequence is 18 residues long. This CDR3 is CASSLGLAGGRGTDTQYF. As DNA, the CDR3 is TGCGCCAGCAGCCTGGGACTAGCGGGAGGAAGGGGCACAGATACGCAGTATTTT.

This chain joins TRBV28 and TRBJ2-7, with 10 positions matching TRBD2. This CDR3 spans 15 amino acids. Germline V lookup: CDR1 MDHEN, CDR2 SYDVKM. V gave up 3 bases and J gave up 4 bases; unmatched junction bases: 6. For the CDR3, the DNA is TGTGCCAGCAGTTTGCTGGCTAGCGGGAGATACGAGCAGTACTTC. Amino acid sequence: CASSLLASGRYEQYF.

The chain is built from TRBV7-2 and TRBJ2-5; 8 bases are shared with TRBD2. The V gene end was trimmed by 8 bases and the J gene end by 4 bases; junction bases not matched to a gene: 9. This CDR3 spans 14 amino acids. Germline CDR1 SGHTA, CDR2 FQGNSA. This chain's CDR3 is CASRPGGAIETQYF. Here the CDR3 DNA reads TGTGCCAGCCGTCCGGGGGGGGCGATAGAGACCCAGTACTTC.

The V call is TRBV2, the J call TRBJ1-2; 8 positions match TRBD1. Per the germline V gene, CDR1 is SNHLY and CDR2 is FYNNEI. Trimming removed 4 bases from V and 4 bases from J; junction bases left unmatched: 11. The CDR3 has 16 residues. CDR3 bases: TGTGCCAGCAGTGTTCAAAGCAGGGGGCGCGGCTATGGCTACACCTTC. Translating it yields CASSVQSRGRGYGYTF.

The chain uses TRBV7-2 and TRBJ1-2, with 7 bases identical to TRBD1. From germline, CDR1 is SGHTA and CDR2 FQGNSA. With V trimmed by 4 bases and J by 4 bases, 3 bases remained unmatched. The CDR3 covers 13 residues. In nucleotides, the CDR3 is TGTGCCAGCAGCTCGACAGGGACCTATGGCTACACCTTC. It specifies CASSSTGTYGYTF.